A single sample is the source of the 3 T cell receptor beta chains below, sequenced in a study of naive and memory T cell subsets. Study-wide results and caveats: Possibly reflecting memory cells re-expressing CD45RA, a few larger clonotypes occurred in naive repertoires, especially CD8.

Antigens for these TCRs are unknown. An equimolar mix of two oligonucleotides served as the beta constant-region primer for TRBC1 and TRBC2. Four rounds of PCR amplified the ligated cDNA using nested alpha and beta constant-region primers plus SP2. TCRdb used MiXCR to reprocess the UMI-ligation and nested PCR reads, holding one entry per CDR3 protein. Of around 140,000 distinct CDR3 sequences listed, more than 15% are singletons. Input material: naive CD8+ T cells from blood. These receptor sequences come from a human donor in good health.

The genes are TRBV7-9 and TRBJ2-2, with D possibly matching TRBD1 (5 bases). Germline lookup yields CDR1 SEHNR and CDR2 FQNEAQ (reference sequence). The CDR3 loop spans 16 amino acids. Trimming took 3 bases from V and 0 from J, leaving 11 bases between them. CDR3 sequence: CASSLLGAPNTGELFF. The DNA of the CDR3 is TGTGCCAGCAGCTTGCTTGGGGCCCCGAACACCGGGGAGCTGTTTTTT.

The chain recombines TRBV24-1 with TRBJ2-3, with D hard to call. The V end was cut by 5 bases, the J end by 3 bases, with 8 bases between. CDR3 length: 13 amino acids. Looked up from germline, CDR1 is KGHDR and CDR2 is SFDVKD. DNA for the CDR3: TGTGCCACCAGTGTGGGCGGAACAGATACGCAGTATTTT. The encoded protein is CATSVGGTDTQYF.

The V gene is TRBV13, the J gene TRBJ2-5; D is perhaps TRBD1 (6 bases). V lost 0 bases and J 1 base, leaving 6 bases between the germline ends. The CDR3 covers 14 residues. Germline lookup yields CDR1 PRHDT and CDR2 FYEKMQ (reference sequence). CDR3 DNA: TGTGCCAGCAGCTTAGGGGACAGCCAAGAGACCCAGTACTTC. The encoded protein is CASSLGDSQETQYF.